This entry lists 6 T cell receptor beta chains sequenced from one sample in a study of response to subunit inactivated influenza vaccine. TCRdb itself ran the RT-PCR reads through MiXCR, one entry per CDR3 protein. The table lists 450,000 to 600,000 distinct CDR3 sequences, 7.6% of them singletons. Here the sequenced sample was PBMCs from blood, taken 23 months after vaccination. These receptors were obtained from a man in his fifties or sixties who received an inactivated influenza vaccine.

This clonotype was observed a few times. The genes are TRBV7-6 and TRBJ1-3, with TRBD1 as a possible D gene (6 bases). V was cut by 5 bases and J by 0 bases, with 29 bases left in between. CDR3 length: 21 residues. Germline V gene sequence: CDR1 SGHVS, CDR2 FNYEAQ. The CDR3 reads CASSQTLGGLGSPNSGNTIYF. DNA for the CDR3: TGTGCCAGCAGCCAGACGTTAGGGGGGCTAGGCAGTCCTAACTCTGGAAACACCATATATTTT.

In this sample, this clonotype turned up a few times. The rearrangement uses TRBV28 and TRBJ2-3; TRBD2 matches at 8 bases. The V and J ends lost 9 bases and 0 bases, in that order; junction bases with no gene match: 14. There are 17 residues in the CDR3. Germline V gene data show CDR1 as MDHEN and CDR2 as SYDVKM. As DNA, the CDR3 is TGTGCCAGTTTTCCTCAGCGGGGGCCCTTTAGCACAGATACGCAGTATTTT. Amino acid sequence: CASFPQRGPFSTDTQYF.

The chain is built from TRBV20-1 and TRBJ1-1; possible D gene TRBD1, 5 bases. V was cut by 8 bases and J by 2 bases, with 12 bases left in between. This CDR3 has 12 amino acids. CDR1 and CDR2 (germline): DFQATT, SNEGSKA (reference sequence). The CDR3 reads CSPREDNTEAFF. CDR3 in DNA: TGCAGTCCCAGGGAGGATAACACTGAAGCTTTCTTT.

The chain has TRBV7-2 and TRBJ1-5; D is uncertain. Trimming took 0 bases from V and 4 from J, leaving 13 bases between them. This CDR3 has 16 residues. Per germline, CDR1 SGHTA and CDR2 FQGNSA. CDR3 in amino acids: CASSLAGKGTNQPQHF. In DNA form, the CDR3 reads TGTGCCAGCAGCTTAGCGGGTAAGGGAACGAATCAGCCCCAGCATTTT.

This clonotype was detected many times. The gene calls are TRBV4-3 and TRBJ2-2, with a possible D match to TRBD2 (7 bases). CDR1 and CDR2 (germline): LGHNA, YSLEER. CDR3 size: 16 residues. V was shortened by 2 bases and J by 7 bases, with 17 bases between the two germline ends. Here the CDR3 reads CASSQIGGGAGGELFF. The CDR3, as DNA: TGCGCCAGCAGCCAAATCGGTGGGGGGGCCGGCGGGGAGCTGTTTTTT.

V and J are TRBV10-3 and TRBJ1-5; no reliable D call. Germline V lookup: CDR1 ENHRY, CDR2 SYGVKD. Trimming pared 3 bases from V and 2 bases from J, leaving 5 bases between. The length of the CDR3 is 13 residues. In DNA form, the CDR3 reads TGTGCCATCAGTGACGGGCGCAATCAGCCCCAGCATTTT. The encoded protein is CAISDGRNQPQHF.